The following is a T cell receptor (beta chain) sequence with its context. Its target is not known. The data belong to a study of beta chain features in type 1 diabetes. General study points: Shorter TCRB CDR3s, moderately but significantly so, were found in Type 1 diabetes patients in all four CD4+ subsets. For TCRB rearrangement, an influence of HLA type remained unresolved here.

Germline-derived CDR1 and CDR2 are MDHEN and SYDVKM. After removal of 6 bases from V and 2 bases from J, the junction contained 3 bases not matched to a gene. The CDR3 totals 14 residues. Expressed TCRB transcripts were sequenced because the entire RNA isolate underwent reverse transcription. Libraries were prepared by immunoSEQ multiplex PCR; TCRdb keeps only in-frame clonotypes and omits some of them. The profile shows fewer than 200,000 clones, roughly 8.1% of them singletons. The chain is built from TRBV28 and TRBJ1-5; 8 nucleotides line up with TRBD1. What was sequenced was central memory CD4+ T cells from blood. This sequence originates from a man younger than 35 in good health. DNA for the CDR3: TGTGCCAGCAGCCGGGACAGGCGCAATCAGCCCCAGCATTTT. Its protein is CASSRDRRNQPQHF.